This record looks at one T cell receptor beta chain sequence and its context. The antigen is unknown. Relative to the germline gene, one junction end is altered; a read error may explain this. CDR3 length: 17 amino acids. Germline CDR1 is MNHGY and CDR2 is SAAAGT. This entry is derived from a study of T cell repertoires in cytomegalovirus infection. One entry per CDR3 protein results from TCRdb running MiXCR on the reads. Of around 750,000 distinct CDR3 sequences listed, approximately 32% are singletons. The TCR originated in a human donor in good health (CMV status not recorded). Some clones in this sample may be carry-over from other donors' samples. The source material was cultured CD8+ T cells from PBMCs, sampled from culture after CMV antigen stimulation. This sequence joins TRBV6-8 and TRBJ2-3; 11 nucleotides match TRBD2. The CDR3 sequence is CANSYLGTSGNTDTQYF. For the CDR3, the DNA is TGTGCCAACAGTTACTTAGGGACTAGCGGTAATACAGATACGCAGTATTTT.